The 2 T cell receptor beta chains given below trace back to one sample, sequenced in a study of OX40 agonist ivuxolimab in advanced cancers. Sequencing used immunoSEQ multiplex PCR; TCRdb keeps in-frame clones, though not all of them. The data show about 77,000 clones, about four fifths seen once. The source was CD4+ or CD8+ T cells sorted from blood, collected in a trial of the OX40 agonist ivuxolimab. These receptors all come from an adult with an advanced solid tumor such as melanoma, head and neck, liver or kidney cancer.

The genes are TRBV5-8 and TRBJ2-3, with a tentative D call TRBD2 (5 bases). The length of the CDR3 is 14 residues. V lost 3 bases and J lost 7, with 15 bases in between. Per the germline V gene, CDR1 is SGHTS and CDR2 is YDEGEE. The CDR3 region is CASSSGLARNTQYF. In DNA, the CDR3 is TGTGCCAGCAGCTCAGGACTCGCCAGGAATACGCAGTATTTT.

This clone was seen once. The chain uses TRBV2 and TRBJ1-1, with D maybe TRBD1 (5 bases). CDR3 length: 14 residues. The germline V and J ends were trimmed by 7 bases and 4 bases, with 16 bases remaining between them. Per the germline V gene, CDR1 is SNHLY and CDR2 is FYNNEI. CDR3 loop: CASIPLPGSTEAFF. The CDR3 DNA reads TGTGCCAGCATACCCCTCCCAGGGAGCACTGAAGCTTTCTTT.